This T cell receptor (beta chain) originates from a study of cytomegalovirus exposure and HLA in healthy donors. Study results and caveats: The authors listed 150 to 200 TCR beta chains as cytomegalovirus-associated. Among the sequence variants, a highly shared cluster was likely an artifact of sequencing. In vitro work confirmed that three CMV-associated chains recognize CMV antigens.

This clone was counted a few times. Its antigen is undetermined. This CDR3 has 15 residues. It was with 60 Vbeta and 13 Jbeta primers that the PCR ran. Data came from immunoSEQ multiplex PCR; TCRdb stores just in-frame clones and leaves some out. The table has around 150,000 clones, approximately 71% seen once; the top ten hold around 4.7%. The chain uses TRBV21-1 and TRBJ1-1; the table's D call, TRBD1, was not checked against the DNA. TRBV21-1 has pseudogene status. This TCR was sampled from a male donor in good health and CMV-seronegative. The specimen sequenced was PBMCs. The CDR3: CASSKQGRGRTEAFF. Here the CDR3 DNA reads TGTGCCAGCAGCAAACAGGGCAGGGGGAGGACTGAAGCTTTCTTT.